The clone carrying this T cell receptor (beta chain) has just a few counts. Its antigen is not identified. Trimming at V came to 3 bases and at J to 4 bases, leaving 2 bases not matched to a gene. Germline V gives CDR1 MNHEY, CDR2 SMNVEV (reference sequence). This CDR3 has 13 residues. Sequencing used immunoSEQ multiplex PCR; TCRdb keeps in-frame clones, though not all of them. The sample shows about 49,000 clones, roughly nine tenths of them seen only once. The data were taken from a study of cytomegalovirus exposure and HLA in healthy donors. Study outcomes and limitations: According to a subsequent analysis, TCR clusters identified in the first cohort showed a tendency to co-occur across the roughly 120 validation repertoires. Rarity marked most TCR sequences, yet some public TCRs occurred in many donors.

The clonotype was recovered from a man between 18 and 35 years old in good health and CMV-seronegative. Sequencing was done on a sample of PBMCs. The V gene is TRBV27, the J gene TRBJ2-7, with 8 bases lining up with TRBD2. The CDR3 nucleotides are TGTGCCAGCAGTTTGGGCGGGAGGTACGAGCAGTACTTC. Protein: CASSLGGRYEQYF.